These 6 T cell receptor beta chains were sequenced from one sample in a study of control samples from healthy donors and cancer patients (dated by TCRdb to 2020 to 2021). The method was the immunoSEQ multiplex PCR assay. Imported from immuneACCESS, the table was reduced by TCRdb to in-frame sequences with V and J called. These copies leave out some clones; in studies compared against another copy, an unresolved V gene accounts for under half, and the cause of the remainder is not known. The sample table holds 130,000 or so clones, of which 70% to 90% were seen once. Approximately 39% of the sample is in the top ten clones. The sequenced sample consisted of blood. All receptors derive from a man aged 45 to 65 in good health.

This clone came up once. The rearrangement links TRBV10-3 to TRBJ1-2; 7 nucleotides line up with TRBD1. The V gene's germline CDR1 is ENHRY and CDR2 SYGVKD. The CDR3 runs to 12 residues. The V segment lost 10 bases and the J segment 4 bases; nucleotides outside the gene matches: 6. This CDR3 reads CATADRSYGYTF. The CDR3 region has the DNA TGTGCCACAGCGGACAGGAGCTATGGCTACACCTTC.

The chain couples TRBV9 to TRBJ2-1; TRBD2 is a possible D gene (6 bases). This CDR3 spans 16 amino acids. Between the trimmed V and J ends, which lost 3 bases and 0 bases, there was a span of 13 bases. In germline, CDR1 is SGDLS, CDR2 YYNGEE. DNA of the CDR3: TGTGCCAGCAGCGGCGGGACCCCGAGCTCCTACAATGAGCAGTTCTTC. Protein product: CASSGGTPSSYNEQFF.

CDR3 region: CASSLEAANYGYTF. CDR3 sequence (DNA): TGTGCCAGCAGTTTGGAGGCAGCTAACTATGGCTACACCTTC. This chain links TRBV27 with TRBJ1-2; no definite D call. The germline V and J ends were trimmed by 3 bases and 0 bases, with 8 bases remaining between them. The CDR3 length is 14 residues. Germline lookup yields CDR1 MNHEY and CDR2 SMNVEV (reference sequence).

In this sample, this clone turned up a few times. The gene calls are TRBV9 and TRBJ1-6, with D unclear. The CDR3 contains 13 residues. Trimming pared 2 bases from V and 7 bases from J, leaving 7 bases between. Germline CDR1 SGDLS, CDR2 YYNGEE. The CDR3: CASSVKSNSPLHF. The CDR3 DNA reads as TGTGCCAGCAGCGTCAAATCAAATTCACCCCTCCACTTT.

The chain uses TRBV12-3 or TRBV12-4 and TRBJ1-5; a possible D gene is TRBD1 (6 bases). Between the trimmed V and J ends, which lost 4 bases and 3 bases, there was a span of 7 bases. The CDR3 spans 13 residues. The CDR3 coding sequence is TGTGCCAGCAGTTACAGGGTCAATCAGCCCCAGCATTTT. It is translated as CASSYRVNQPQHF.

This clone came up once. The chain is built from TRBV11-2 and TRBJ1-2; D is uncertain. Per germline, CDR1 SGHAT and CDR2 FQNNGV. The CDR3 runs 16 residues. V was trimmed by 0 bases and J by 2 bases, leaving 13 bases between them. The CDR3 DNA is TGTGCCAGCAGCTTAGATCTATCAGGAATAAACTATGGCTACACCTTC. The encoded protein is CASSLDLSGINYGYTF. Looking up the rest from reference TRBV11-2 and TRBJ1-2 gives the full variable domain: EAGVAQSPRYKIIEKRQSVAFWCNPISGHATLYWYQQILGQGPKLLIQFQNNGVVDDSQLPKDRFSAERLKGVDSTLKIQPAKLEDSAVYLCASSLDLSGINYGYTFGSGTRLTVV.